This T cell receptor beta chain was found in a study of T cell clonotyping in hematopoietic cell transplantation. Regarding the study as a whole: Pathologically expanded recipient clonotypes increased progressively from day 30 to day 180 as diversity fell. Few recipient clonotypes overlapped donors; over 97% were de novo at given depth.

Samples: about 28 days before transplant, then days 30, 100 and 180 after. The CDR3 loop spans 16 amino acids. Germline trimming cut 5 bases from V and 1 base from J; bases unmatched to any gene: 7. The germline CDR1 and CDR2 sequences are LGHNA and YSLEER. This clone appeared a few times. The antigen remains unidentified. Measured with immunoSEQ multiplex PCR; TCRdb has only the in-frame clones, and not every one. The table shows about 10,000 clones, with 40% to 65% occurring only once. The source was peripheral blood mononuclear cells, collected 100 days after allogeneic stem cell transplant. The genes are TRBV4-3 and TRBJ2-4; 8 nucleotides match TRBD2. This clonotype was obtained from a female patient aged 50-65 years who had an allogeneic stem cell transplant from an unrelated donor, so the T cells may come from the graft donor. Some clones in this sample may be carry-over from other donors' samples. In DNA, the CDR3 is TGCGCCAGCAGCAGGCAGCGGGAGCAGGCCAAAAACATTCAGTACTTC. Translation: CASSRQREQAKNIQYF.